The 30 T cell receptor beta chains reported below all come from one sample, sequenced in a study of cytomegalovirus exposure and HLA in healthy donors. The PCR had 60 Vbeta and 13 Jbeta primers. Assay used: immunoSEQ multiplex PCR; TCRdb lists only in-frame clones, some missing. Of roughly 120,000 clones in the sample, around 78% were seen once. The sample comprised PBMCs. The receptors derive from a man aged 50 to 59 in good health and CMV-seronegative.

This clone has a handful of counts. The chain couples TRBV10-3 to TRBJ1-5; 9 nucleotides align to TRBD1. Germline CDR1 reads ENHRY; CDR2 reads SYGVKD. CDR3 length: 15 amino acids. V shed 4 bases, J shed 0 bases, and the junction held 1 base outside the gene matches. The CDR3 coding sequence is TGTGCCATCAGTGGGGACAGGGATAGCAATCAGCCCCAGCATTTT. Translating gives CAISGDRDSNQPQHF.

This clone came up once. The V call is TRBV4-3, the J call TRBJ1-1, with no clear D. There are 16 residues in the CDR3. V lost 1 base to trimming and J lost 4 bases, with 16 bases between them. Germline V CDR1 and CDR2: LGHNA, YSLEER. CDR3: CASSQVGLGGRTEAFF. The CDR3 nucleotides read TGCGCCAGCAGCCAAGTGGGCCTCGGAGGTCGCACTGAAGCTTTCTTT.

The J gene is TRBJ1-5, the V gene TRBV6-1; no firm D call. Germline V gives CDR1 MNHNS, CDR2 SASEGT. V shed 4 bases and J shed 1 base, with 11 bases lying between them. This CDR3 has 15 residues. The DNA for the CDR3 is TGTGCCAGCAGTGTGAGCCTGGTAAGCAATCAGCCCCAGCATTTT. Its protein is CASSVSLVSNQPQHF.

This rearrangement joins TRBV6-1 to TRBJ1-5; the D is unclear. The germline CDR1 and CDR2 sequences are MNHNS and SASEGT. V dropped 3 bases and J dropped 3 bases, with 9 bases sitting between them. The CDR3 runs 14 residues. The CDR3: CASSEAADNQPQHF. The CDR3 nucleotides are TGTGCCAGCAGTGAGGCGGCAGACAATCAGCCCCAGCATTTT.

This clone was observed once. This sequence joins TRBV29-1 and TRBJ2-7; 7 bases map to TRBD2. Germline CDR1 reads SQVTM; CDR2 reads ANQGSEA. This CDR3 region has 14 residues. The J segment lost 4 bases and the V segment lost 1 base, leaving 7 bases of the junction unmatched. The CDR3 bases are TGCAGCGTTGAAGGGCTGGGAGGGCCATACGAGCAGTACTTC. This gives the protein CSVEGLGGPYEQYF.

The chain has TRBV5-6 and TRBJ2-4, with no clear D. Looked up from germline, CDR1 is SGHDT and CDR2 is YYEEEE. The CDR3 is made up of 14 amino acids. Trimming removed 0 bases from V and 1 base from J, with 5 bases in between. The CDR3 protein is CASSLVHAKNIQYF. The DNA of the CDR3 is TGTGCCAGCAGCTTGGTTCATGCCAAAAACATTCAGTACTTC.

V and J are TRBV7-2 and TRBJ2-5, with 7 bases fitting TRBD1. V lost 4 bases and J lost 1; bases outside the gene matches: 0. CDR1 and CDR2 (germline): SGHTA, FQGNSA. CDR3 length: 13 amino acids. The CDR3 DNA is TGTGCCAGCAGCTGGGACAGCCAAGAGACCCAGTACTTC. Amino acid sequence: CASSWDSQETQYF.

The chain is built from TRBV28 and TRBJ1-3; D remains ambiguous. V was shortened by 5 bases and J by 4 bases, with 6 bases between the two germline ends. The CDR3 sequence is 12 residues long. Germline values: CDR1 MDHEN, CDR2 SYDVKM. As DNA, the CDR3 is TGTGCCAGCAGTCTGGCAGGAAACACCATATATTTT. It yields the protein CASSLAGNTIYF.

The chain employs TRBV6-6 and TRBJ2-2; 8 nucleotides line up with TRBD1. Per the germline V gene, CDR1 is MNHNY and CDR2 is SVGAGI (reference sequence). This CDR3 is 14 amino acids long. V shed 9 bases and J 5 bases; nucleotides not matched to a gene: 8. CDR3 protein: CASKGQGGTGELFF. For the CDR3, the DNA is TGTGCCAGTAAAGGACAGGGCGGGACCGGGGAGCTGTTTTTT.

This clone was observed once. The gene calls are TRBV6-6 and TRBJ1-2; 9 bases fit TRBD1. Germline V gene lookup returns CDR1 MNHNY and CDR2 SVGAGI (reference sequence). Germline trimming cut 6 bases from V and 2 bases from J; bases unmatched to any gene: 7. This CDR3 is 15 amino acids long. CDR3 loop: CASSSQGAVNYGYTF. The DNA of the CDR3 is TGTGCCAGCAGCTCACAGGGGGCAGTCAACTATGGCTACACCTTC.

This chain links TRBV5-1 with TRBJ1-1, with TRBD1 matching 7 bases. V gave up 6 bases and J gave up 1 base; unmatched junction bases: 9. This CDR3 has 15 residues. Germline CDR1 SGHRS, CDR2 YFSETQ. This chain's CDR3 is CASTPGDSENTEAFF. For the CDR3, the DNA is TGCGCCAGCACCCCGGGGGACAGCGAGAACACTGAAGCTTTCTTT.

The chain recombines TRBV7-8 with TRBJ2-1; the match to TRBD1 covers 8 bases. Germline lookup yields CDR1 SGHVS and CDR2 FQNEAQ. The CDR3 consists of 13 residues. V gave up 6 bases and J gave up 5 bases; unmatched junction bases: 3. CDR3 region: CASRLTGDNEQFF. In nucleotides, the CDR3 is TGTGCCAGCAGGTTGACAGGGGACAATGAGCAGTTCTTC.

For the CDR3, the DNA is TGTGCCAGTCTGGACAGAGCCGGGGAGCTGTTTTTT. This translates into CASLDRAGELFF. This chain connects TRBV19 to TRBJ2-2; TRBD1 might be the D (6 bases). V lost 8 bases to trimming and J lost 6 bases, with 10 bases between them. The CDR3 contains 12 residues. Per the germline V gene, CDR1 is LNHDA and CDR2 is SQIVND (reference sequence).

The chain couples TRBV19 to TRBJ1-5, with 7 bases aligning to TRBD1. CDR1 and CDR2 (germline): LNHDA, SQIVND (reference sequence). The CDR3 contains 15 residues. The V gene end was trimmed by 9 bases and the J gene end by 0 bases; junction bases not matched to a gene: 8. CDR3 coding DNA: TGTGCCAGCGGGACAGCAGCTTATAGCAATCAGCCCCAGCATTTT. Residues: CASGTAAYSNQPQHF.

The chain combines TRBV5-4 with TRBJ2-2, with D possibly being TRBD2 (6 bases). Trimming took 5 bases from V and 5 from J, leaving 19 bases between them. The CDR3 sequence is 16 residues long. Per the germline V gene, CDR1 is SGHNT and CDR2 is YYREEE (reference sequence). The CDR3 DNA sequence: TGTGCCAGCAGAGAAGAAGGCTTGGGGAGGACCGGGGAGCTGTTTTTT. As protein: CASREEGLGRTGELFF.

CDR3 region: CASASVSGNTIYF. The CDR3 region has the DNA TGTGCTTCTGCGTCGGTCTCCGGAAACACCATATATTTT. The rearrangement links TRBV19 to TRBJ1-3; D ambiguous. The V gene's germline CDR1 is LNHDA and CDR2 SQIVND (reference sequence). The CDR3 is 13 amino acids.

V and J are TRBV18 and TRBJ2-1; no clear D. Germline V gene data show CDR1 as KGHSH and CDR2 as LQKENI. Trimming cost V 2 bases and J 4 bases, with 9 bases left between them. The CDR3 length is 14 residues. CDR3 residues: CASSPGDPYNEQFF. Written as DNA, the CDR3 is TGTGCCAGCTCACCAGGAGACCCTTACAATGAGCAGTTCTTC.

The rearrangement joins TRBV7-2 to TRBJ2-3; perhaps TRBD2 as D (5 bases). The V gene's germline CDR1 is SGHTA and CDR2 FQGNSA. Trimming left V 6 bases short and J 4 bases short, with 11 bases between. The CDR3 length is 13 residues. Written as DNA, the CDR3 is TGTGCCAGCAGACCCGCGGGTGCAGATACGCAGTATTTT. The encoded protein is CASRPAGADTQYF.

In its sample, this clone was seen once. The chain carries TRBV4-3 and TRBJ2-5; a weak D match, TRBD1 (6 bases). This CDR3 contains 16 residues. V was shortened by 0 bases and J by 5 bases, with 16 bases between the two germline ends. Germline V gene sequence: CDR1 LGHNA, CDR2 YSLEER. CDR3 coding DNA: TGCGCCAGCAGCCAAGAAGGGTCCACAGGGTGGGAGACCCAGTACTTC. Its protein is CASSQEGSTGWETQYF.

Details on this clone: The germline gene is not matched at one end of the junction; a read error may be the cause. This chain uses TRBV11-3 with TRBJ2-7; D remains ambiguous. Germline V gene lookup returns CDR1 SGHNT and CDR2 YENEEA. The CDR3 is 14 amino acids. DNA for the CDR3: TGTGCCAGCAGCCTAGAGGCAAACTCCTACGAGCAGTACTTC. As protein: CASSLEANSYEQYF.

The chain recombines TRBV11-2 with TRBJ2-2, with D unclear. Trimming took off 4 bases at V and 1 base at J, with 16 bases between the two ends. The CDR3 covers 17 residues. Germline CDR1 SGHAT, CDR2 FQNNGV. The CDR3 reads CASSSPQWAENTGELFF. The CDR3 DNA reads TGTGCCAGCAGCTCCCCCCAATGGGCCGAGAACACCGGGGAGCTGTTTTTT.

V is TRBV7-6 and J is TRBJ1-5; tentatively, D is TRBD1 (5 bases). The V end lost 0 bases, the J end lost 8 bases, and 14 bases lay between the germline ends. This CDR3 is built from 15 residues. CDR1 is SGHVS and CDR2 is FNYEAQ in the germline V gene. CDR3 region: CASSLAAGPGEPQHF. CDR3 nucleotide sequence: TGTGCCAGCAGCTTAGCTGCGGGGCCCGGGGAGCCCCAGCATTTT. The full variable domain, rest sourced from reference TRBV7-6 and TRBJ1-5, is GAGVSQSPRYKVTKRGQDVALRCDPISGHVSLYWYRQALGQGPEFLTYFNYEAQQDKSGLPNDRFSAERPEGSISTLTIQRTEQRDSAMYRCASSLAAGPGEPQHFGDGTRLSIL.

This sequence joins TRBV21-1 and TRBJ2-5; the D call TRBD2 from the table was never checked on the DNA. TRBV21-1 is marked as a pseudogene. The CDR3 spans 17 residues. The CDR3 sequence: CASSKVRDVQLKETQYF. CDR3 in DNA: TGTGCCAGCAGCAAAGTGAGGGATGTGCAGTTGAAAGAGACCCAGTACTTC.

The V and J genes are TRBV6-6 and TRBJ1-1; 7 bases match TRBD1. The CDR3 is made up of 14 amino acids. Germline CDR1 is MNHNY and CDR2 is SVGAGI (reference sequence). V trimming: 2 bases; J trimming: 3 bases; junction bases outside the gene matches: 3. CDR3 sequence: CASSYGTAYTEAFF. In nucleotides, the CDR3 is TGTGCCAGCAGTTACGGGACAGCTTACACTGAAGCTTTCTTT.

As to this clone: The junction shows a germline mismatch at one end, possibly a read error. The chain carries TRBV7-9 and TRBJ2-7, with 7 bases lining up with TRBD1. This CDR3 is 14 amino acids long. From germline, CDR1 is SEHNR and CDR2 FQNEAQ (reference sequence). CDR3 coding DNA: TGTTCCAGCAGCCGAGGACAGGCCCACTACGAGCAGTACTTC. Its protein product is CSSSRGQAHYEQYF.

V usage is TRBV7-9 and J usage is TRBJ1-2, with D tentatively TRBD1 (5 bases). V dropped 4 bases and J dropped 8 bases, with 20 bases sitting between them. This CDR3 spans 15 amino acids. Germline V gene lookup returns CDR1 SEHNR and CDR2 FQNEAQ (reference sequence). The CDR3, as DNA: TGTGCCAGCAGCTCCTCGGGACTGGAGAGGAGAGGCTACACCTTC. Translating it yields CASSSSGLERRGYTF.

The CDR3 DNA is TGTGCCAGCAGCTTGGACGTAGTGTGGAACACTGAAGCTTTCTTT. It codes for CASSLDVVWNTEAFF. This chain links TRBV5-8 with TRBJ1-1; D is unresolved. The germline V gene encodes CDR1 SGHTS and CDR2 YDEGEE. Trimming took off 0 bases at V and 1 base at J, with 10 bases between the two ends. The CDR3 runs to 15 residues.

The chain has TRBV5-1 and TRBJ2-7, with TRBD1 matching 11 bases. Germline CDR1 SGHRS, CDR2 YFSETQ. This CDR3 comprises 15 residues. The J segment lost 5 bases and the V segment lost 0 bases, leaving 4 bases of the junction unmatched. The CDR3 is CASSLGTGGDNEQYV. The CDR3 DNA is TGCGCCAGCAGCTTGGGGACAGGGGGCGACAACGAGCAGTACGTC.

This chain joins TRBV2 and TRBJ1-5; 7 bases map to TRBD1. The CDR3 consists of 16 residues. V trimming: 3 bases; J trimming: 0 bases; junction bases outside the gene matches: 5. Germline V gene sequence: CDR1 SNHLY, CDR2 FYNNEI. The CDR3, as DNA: TGTGCCAGCAGTGAGAGGACAGGACGTAGCAATCAGCCCCAGCATTTT. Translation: CASSERTGRSNQPQHF.

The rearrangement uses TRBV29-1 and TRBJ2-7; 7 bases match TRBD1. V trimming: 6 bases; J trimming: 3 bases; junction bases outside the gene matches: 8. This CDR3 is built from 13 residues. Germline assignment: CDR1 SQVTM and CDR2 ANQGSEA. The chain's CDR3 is CSVRRTGDYEQYF. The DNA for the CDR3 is TGCAGCGTCCGTCGAACAGGGGACTACGAGCAGTACTTC.